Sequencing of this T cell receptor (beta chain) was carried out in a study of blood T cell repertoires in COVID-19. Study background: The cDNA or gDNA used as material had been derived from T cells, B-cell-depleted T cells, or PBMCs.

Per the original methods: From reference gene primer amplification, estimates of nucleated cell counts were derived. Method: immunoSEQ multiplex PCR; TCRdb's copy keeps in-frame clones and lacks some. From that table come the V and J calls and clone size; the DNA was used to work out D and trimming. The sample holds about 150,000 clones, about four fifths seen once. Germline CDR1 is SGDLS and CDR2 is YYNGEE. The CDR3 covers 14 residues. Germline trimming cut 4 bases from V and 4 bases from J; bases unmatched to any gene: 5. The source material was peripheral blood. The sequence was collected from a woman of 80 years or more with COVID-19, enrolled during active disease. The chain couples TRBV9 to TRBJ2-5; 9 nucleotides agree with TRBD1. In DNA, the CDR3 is TGTGCCAGCAGCCTTGGGACAGGGACAGAGACCCAGTACTTC. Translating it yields CASSLGTGTETQYF.